The 10 T cell receptor beta chains given below trace back to one sample, sequenced in a study of blood T cell repertoires in COVID-19. TCRdb's copy holds only in-frame clones and misses some; the assay was immunoSEQ multiplex PCR. Among fewer than 70,000 clones listed, more than 70% were seen once. Source material: peripheral blood. Receptors originate from a man aged 45-65 years with active COVID-19.

This chain joins TRBV6-6 and TRBJ1-1, with 7 nucleotides matching TRBD1. The CDR3 runs to 14 residues. CDR1 and CDR2 from the germline V gene are MNHNY and SVGAGI (reference sequence). V shed 2 bases, J shed 3 bases, and the junction held 3 bases outside the gene matches. The CDR3 bases are TGTGCCAGCAGTTACGTCGGACAGGACACTGAAGCTTTCTTT. Translated: CASSYVGQDTEAFF.

This clone was seen a handful of times. The V gene is TRBV25-1, the J gene TRBJ2-3; possible D gene TRBD1, 6 bases. CDR3 length equals 16 residues. Deletions cut 6 bases from V and 0 bases from J, with 16 bases between. CDR1 and CDR2 (germline): MGHDK, SYGVNS. The CDR3 protein is CASSTGDIASTDTQYF. The CDR3 DNA reads TGTGCCAGCAGCACCGGGGACATAGCTAGCACAGATACGCAGTATTTT.

The chain employs TRBV12-3 or TRBV12-4 and TRBJ2-1; D remains unclear. Trimming shortened V by 6 bases and J by 8 bases, and 14 bases separated the two germline ends. The CDR3 runs 13 residues. The chain's CDR3 is CASSPQQAHEQFF. DNA of the CDR3: TGTGCCAGCAGCCCCCAGCAGGCCCATGAGCAGTTCTTC.

This clone has just one count. The chain carries TRBV2 and TRBJ2-2, with a possible D match to TRBD1 (6 bases). Trimming cost V 6 bases and J 4 bases, with 12 bases left between them. The germline V gene has CDR1 SNHLY and CDR2 FYNNEI. This CDR3 region has 14 residues. CDR3 protein: CASRQGVGTGELFF. The CDR3 DNA is TGTGCCAGCAGACAGGGAGTGGGCACCGGGGAGCTGTTTTTT.

The chain recombines TRBV6-5 with TRBJ1-2; D possibly corresponds to TRBD1 (5 bases). Germline CDR1 and CDR2: MNHEY and SVGAGI. The CDR3 is made up of 13 amino acids. V was clipped by 7 bases and J by 3 bases, with 12 bases between them. The CDR3 DNA reads TGTGCCAGCACCGGGGGTTTTTACTATGGCTACACCTTC. It yields the protein CASTGGFYYGYTF.

The genes are TRBV24-1 and TRBJ1-1, with no clear D. Germline CDR1 is KGHDR and CDR2 is SFDVKD. The CDR3 runs 18 residues. Trimming shortened V by 0 bases and J by 2 bases, and 18 bases separated the two germline ends. CDR3 sequence: CATSDLHEAALGNTEAFF. The CDR3 DNA reads TGTGCCACCAGTGATTTGCATGAGGCGGCGTTAGGAAACACTGAAGCTTTCTTT.

The rearrangement links TRBV5-1 to TRBJ2-1; 14 positions agree with TRBD2. Trimming cost V 4 bases and J 5 bases; bases outside gene matches: 5. The CDR3 consists of 16 residues. CDR1 is SGHRS, CDR2 YFSETQ, per germline. For the CDR3, the DNA is TGCGCCAGCAGCCAAGGACTAGCGGGGGGACACAATGAGCAGTTCTTC. This gives the protein CASSQGLAGGHNEQFF.

V gene TRBV5-6 combines with J gene TRBJ2-5; D remains unclear. The ends were cut back, 0 bases at V and 4 bases at J, with 10 bases in the middle. Germline loops: CDR1 SGHDT, CDR2 YYEEEE. This CDR3 has 14 residues. CDR3 bases: TGTGCCAGCAGCTTGGTTAGTATCGGAGAGACCCAGTACTTC. This encodes CASSLVSIGETQYF.

This chain uses TRBV2 with TRBJ2-3, with 8 bases that match TRBD1. The germline V gene has CDR1 SNHLY and CDR2 FYNNEI. J lost 5 bases, V lost 1 base, and 11 bases had no gene match. The CDR3 covers 17 residues. The CDR3 loop reads CASSEVFRGQGRDTQYF. DNA of the CDR3: TGTGCCAGCAGTGAAGTCTTCCGAGGACAGGGAAGAGATACGCAGTATTTT. Using reference TRBV2 and TRBJ2-3 for the parts outside the CDR3, the full variable domain is EPEVTQTPSHQVTQMGQEVILRCVPISNHLYFYWYRQILGQKVEFLVSFYNNEISEKSEIFDDQFSVERPDGSNFTLKIRSTKLEDSAMYFCASSEVFRGQGRDTQYFGPGTRLTVL.

The chain joins TRBV9 to TRBJ2-6; 10 bases agree with TRBD1. CDR1 and CDR2 (germline): SGDLS, YYNGEE. Germline trimming cut 5 bases from V and 0 bases from J; bases unmatched to any gene: 5. The CDR3 sequence is 17 residues long. The CDR3 spells CASRGQGLSSGANVLTF. The CDR3 DNA sequence: TGTGCCAGCAGGGGACAGGGGCTTAGCTCTGGGGCCAACGTCCTGACTTTC.